This T cell receptor beta chain was recorded in a study of blood T cell repertoires in COVID-19. Clones were read by immunoSEQ multiplex PCR, and TCRdb kept only the in-frame ones, dropping some. The sample lists some 240,000 clones, approximately 78% occurring once. The V gene lost 0 bases and the J gene lost 4 bases, with 4 bases spanning the gap. CDR1 is GTSNPN and CDR2 is SVGIG in the germline V gene (reference sequence). The CDR3 runs to 12 residues. Comments on this clone: The sample holds other DNA sequences that translate to the same CDR3.

The sequenced material came from peripheral blood. The chain combines TRBV30 with TRBJ1-3; D gene uncertain. The TCR sequence derives from a woman aged 55-70 years with active or convalescent COVID-19. The CDR3 loop reads CAWSVQGNTIYF. CDR3 DNA: TGTGCCTGGAGTGTACAGGGAAACACCATATATTTT. Full variable domain (remainder filled in from reference TRBV30 and TRBJ1-3): SQTIHQWPATLVQPVGSPLSLECTVEGTSNPNLYWYRQAAGRGLQLLFYSVGIGQISSEVPQNLSASRPQDRQFILSSKKLLLSDSGFYLCAWSVQGNTIYFGEGSWLTVV.